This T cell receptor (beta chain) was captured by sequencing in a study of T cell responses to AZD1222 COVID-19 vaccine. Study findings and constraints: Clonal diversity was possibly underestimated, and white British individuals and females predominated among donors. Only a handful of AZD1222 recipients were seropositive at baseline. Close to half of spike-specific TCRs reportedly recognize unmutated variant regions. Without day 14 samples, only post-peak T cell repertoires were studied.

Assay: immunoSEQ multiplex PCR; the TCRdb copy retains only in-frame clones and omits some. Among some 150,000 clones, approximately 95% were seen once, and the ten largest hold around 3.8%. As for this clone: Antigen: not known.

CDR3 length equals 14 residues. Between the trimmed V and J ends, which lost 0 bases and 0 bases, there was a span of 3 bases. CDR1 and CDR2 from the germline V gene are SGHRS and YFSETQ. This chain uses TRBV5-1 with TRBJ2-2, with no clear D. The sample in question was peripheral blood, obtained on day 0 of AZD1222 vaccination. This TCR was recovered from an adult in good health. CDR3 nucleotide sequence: TGCGCCAGCAGCTTGGACCCGAACACCGGGGAGCTGTTTTTT. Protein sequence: CASSLDPNTGELFF. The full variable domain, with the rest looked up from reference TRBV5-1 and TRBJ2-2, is KAGVTQTPRYLIKTRGQQVTLSCSPISGHRSVSWYQQTPGQGLQFLFEYFSETQRNKGNFPGRFSGRQFSNSRSEMNVSTLELGDSALYLCASSLDPNTGELFFGEGSRLTVL.